There are many counts of the clone carrying this T cell receptor (beta chain). What it binds is unknown. This specimen comes from a study of T-cell reconstitution after alpha-beta-depleted transplantation in children. General study findings and limits: The study traced high day-60 TCRbeta diversity in some patients to surviving recipient T cells and thymic progenitors. Newly made T cells mostly supplied T-cell counts and diversity one year after transplant. Several hundred expanded graft clones reportedly gave rise to the alpha-beta T cells present about two months after transplant.

Germline V CDR1 and CDR2: DFQATT, SNEGSKA (reference sequence). The CDR3 length is 14 residues. V was shortened by 3 bases and J by 8 bases, with 17 bases between the two germline ends. Unique molecular identifiers were incorporated when the TCRbeta library was constructed. TCRdb reprocessed the PCR reads via MiXCR and lists one record per CDR3 protein. The table has under 300,000 distinct CDR3 sequences, around a tenth seen once. Sample: peripheral blood, taken 180 days after TCRalphabeta/CD19-depleted stem cell transplant. This TCR was sampled from a male patient between 2 and 15 years old who had a stem cell transplant for chronic granulomatous disease, so the T cells may come from the graft donor. The V gene is TRBV20-1, the J gene TRBJ1-3; D ambiguous. Written as DNA, the CDR3 is TGCAGTGCTAGGGACGGCCCCTGGGTAGACACCATATATTTT. Encoded protein: CSARDGPWVDTIYF.